The next 28 T cell receptor beta chains were all read from a single sample in a study of neurological immune-mediated disorders. In TCRdb, the 5' RACE reads were re-called with MiXCR into one record per CDR3 protein. The table has over 55,000 distinct CDR3 sequences, around 9.7% seen once; the top ten hold about an eighth. As to time point: longitudinal time-point 2. The sequenced sample was PBMCs. Receptor source: a man younger than 40 in good health.

There are many counts of this clonotype. J is TRBJ1-6 and V is TRBV20-1; D is unclear. Per the germline V gene, CDR1 is DFQATT and CDR2 is SNEGSKA (reference sequence). This CDR3 has 14 amino acids. V was trimmed by 8 bases and J by 0 bases, leaving 11 bases between them. DNA of the CDR3: TGCAGTTGCACGAACCCCTCCTATAATTCACCCCTCCACTTT. This gives the protein CSCTNPSYNSPLHF.

In this sample, this clonotype turned up many times. The chain is built from TRBV5-1 and TRBJ2-3, with TRBD1 as a possible D gene (5 bases). Germline V CDR1 and CDR2: SGHRS, YFSETQ. The CDR3 is 15 residues long. The V end was cut by 7 bases, the J end by 0 bases, with 15 bases between. The CDR3 DNA follows: TGCGCCAGCGGCATTTCCTGGGGCAGCACAGATACGCAGTATTTT. This sequence encodes CASGISWGSTDTQYF.

This clonotype was counted a few times. V gene TRBV30 combines with J gene TRBJ1-5, with TRBD1 identical over 7 bases. From germline, CDR1 is GTSNPN and CDR2 SVGIG (reference sequence). The V and J ends lost 3 bases and 1 base, in that order; junction bases with no gene match: 3. The CDR3 sequence is 14 residues long. The chain's CDR3 is CAWRQGNSNQPQHF. The CDR3 DNA reads TGTGCCTGGAGACAGGGGAACAGCAATCAGCCCCAGCATTTT.

This clonotype was found many times. The rearrangement joins TRBV6-6 to TRBJ2-2; no clear D. The length of the CDR3 is 14 residues. Trimming pared 4 bases from V and 7 bases from J, leaving 13 bases between. Germline assignment: CDR1 MNHNY and CDR2 SVGAGI (reference sequence). The CDR3 bases are TGTGCCAGCAGTTCCCTACGTGAGAGCGGGGAGCTGTTTTTT. Protein product: CASSSLRESGELFF.

This clonotype was detected many times. V usage is TRBV6-6 and J usage is TRBJ1-2, with a weak D call TRBD1 (6 bases). V lost 6 bases to trimming and J lost 2 bases, with 22 bases between them. The CDR3 has 17 residues. The germline gives CDR1 MNHNY, CDR2 SVGAGI (reference sequence). CDR3 sequence (DNA): TGTGCCAGCAGGCACGGCCTCGACAGGCCCGTCAACTATGGCTACACCTTC. Protein sequence: CASRHGLDRPVNYGYTF.

The sample holds many counts of this clonotype. The J gene is TRBJ1-2, the V gene TRBV14; D not resolved. The CDR3 is made up of 16 amino acids. Trimming removed 1 base from V and 2 bases from J, with 14 bases in between. In germline, CDR1 is SGHDN, CDR2 FVKESK. CDR3 DNA: TGTGCCAGCAGCCAAGCGCACCGGCTTTTAAACTATGGCTACACCTTC. Encoded protein: CASSQAHRLLNYGYTF.

This clonotype was recorded at least ten times. The chain combines TRBV6-1 with TRBJ2-1; 7 bases align to TRBD2. Germline V gene sequence: CDR1 MNHNS, CDR2 SASEGT. The CDR3 length is 17 residues. V was clipped by 3 bases and J by 5 bases; unmatched bases: 13. The CDR3 region is CASSDPMVAGDDNEQFF. CDR3 sequence (DNA): TGTGCCAGCAGTGACCCCATGGTGGCGGGAGACGACAATGAGCAGTTCTTC.

The CDR3: CASSSRGSSYEQYF. CDR3 sequence (DNA): TGTGCCAGCAGCTCGCGAGGGAGTTCCTACGAGCAGTACTTC. The rearrangement joins TRBV11-2 to TRBJ2-7, with D perhaps matching TRBD2 (5 bases). CDR1 and CDR2 (germline): SGHAT, FQNNGV. The length of the CDR3 is 14 residues. Trimming shortened V by 4 bases and J by 1 base, and 11 bases separated the two germline ends.

This clonotype was recorded many times. The chain combines TRBV20-1 with TRBJ1-5, with D perhaps TRBD1 (5 bases). The CDR3 runs to 13 residues. The germline CDR1 and CDR2 sequences are DFQATT and SNEGSKA (reference sequence). V was shortened by 2 bases and J by 2 bases, with 7 bases between the two germline ends. CDR3 loop: CSARSTGNQPQHF. The CDR3 nucleotides read TGCAGTGCTAGATCGACAGGCAATCAGCCCCAGCATTTT.

This clonotype has at least ten counts. The J gene is TRBJ2-4, the V gene TRBV4-2; 7 bases fit TRBD2. J lost 1 base, V lost 0 bases, and 6 bases had no gene match. CDR1 LGHNA and CDR2 YNFKEQ come from the germline V gene. The CDR3 spans 17 residues. CDR3 bases: TGTGCCAGCAGCCAAGAGTTCGGGAGGAACGCCAAAAACATTCAGTACTTC. Encoded protein: CASSQEFGRNAKNIQYF.

By frequency in the sample, this clonotype is medium-sized. This sequence joins TRBV24-1 and TRBJ2-3; 14 bases agree with TRBD2. Germline V gives CDR1 KGHDR, CDR2 SFDVKD. This CDR3 contains 17 residues. Germline trimming cut 3 bases from V and 4 bases from J; bases unmatched to any gene: 5. CDR3 DNA sequence: TGTGCCACCAGTGATCCCTTGGGACTAGCGGGAGCAGATACGCAGTATTTT. Translating it yields CATSDPLGLAGADTQYF.

This clonotype has ten or more counts. The rearrangement links TRBV27 to TRBJ2-7, with D hard to call. The V gene's germline CDR1 is MNHEY and CDR2 SMNVEV (reference sequence). CDR3 length equals 15 residues. Trimming took off 3 bases at V and 0 bases at J, with 12 bases between the two ends. The CDR3 bases are TGTGCCAGCAGTTTCTTAAGGACGGACTCCTACGAGCAGTACTTC. This codes for CASSFLRTDSYEQYF.

CDR3 region: CASSPRSRSYNEQFF. In DNA, the CDR3 is TGTGCCAGCTCACCACGTTCTAGATCCTACAATGAGCAGTTCTTC. The chain joins TRBV18 to TRBJ2-1; D not certain. Trimming took off 1 base at V and 1 base at J, with 8 bases between the two ends. This CDR3 contains 15 residues. Germline V CDR1 and CDR2: KGHSH, LQKENI. The full variable domain, with the rest looked up from reference TRBV18 and TRBJ2-1, is NAGVMQNPRHLVRRRGQEARLRCSPMKGHSHVYWYRQLPEEGLKFMVYLQKENIIDESGMPKERFSAEFPKEGPSILRIQQVVRGDSAAYFCASSPRSRSYNEQFFGPGTRLTVL.

The rearrangement joins TRBV20-1 to TRBJ2-1; 8 nucleotides align to TRBD2. The CDR3 runs 17 residues. The junction had 9 bases not matched to a gene; V was cut back by 0 bases and J by 2 bases. Germline CDR1 DFQATT, CDR2 SNEGSKA (reference sequence). The CDR3 DNA follows: TGCAGTGCTAGAGATGCTACCCGGACTAGCCCCTACAATGAGCAGTTCTTC. Protein sequence: CSARDATRTSPYNEQFF.

This clonotype was seen more than once but under ten times. This chain uses TRBV12-3 or TRBV12-4 with TRBJ2-5; D is ambiguous. Trimming cost V 5 bases and J 5 bases, with 12 bases left between them. This CDR3 region has 13 residues. In DNA, the CDR3 is TGTGCCAGCAGTCCCCCGGGTTTGGAGACCCAGTACTTC. The encoded protein is CASSPPGLETQYF.

The chain joins TRBV2 to TRBJ2-7, with D hard to call. The CDR3 runs to 12 residues. Trimming shortened V by 6 bases and J by 5 bases, and 11 bases separated the two germline ends. Germline loops: CDR1 SNHLY, CDR2 FYNNEI. The chain's CDR3 is CASRPDPHEQYF. Here the CDR3 DNA reads TGTGCCAGCAGGCCGGACCCCCACGAGCAGTACTTC.

This clonotype was counted at least ten times. The CDR3 sequence is CSAPTGTFTYEQYF. The CDR3, as DNA: TGCAGTGCCCCGACAGGGACCTTCACCTACGAGCAGTACTTC. The chain combines TRBV20-1 with TRBJ2-7; 7 bases fit TRBD1. The V and J ends lost 6 bases and 2 bases, in that order; junction bases with no gene match: 10. The CDR3 consists of 14 residues. Germline V CDR1 and CDR2: DFQATT, SNEGSKA (reference sequence).

This clonotype was seen ten or more times. The J gene is TRBJ1-1, the V gene TRBV5-1; D remains unclear. The CDR3 is 14 amino acids. Between the trimmed V and J ends, which lost 4 bases and 1 base, there was a span of 11 bases. Germline loops: CDR1 SGHRS, CDR2 YFSETQ. This chain's CDR3 is CASSPELQNTEAFF. CDR3 sequence (DNA): TGCGCCAGCAGCCCAGAACTACAGAACACTGAAGCTTTCTTT.

At least ten counts were recorded for this clonotype. CDR3 region: CASSLMGQGDGYTF. CDR3 sequence (DNA): TGTGCCAGCAGTTTAATGGGACAGGGGGATGGCTACACCTTC. This chain uses TRBV28 with TRBJ1-2; 11 bases align to TRBD1. The length of the CDR3 is 14 residues. Germline CDR1 reads MDHEN; CDR2 reads SYDVKM. The trim removed 2 bases at V and 6 bases at J, leaving 2 bases unmatched.

This clonotype was seen many times. The chain carries TRBV7-6 and TRBJ1-2; 8 bases are a match to TRBD1. This CDR3 has 14 amino acids. The germline V gene has CDR1 SGHVS and CDR2 FNYEAQ. The ends lost 2 bases at V and 7 bases at J; junction bases unmatched: 6. The DNA of the CDR3 is TGTGCCAGCAGCTTAAGCCAAACAGGGGGTGGCTACACCTTC. Translation gives CASSLSQTGGGYTF.

The table lists this clonotype with many counts. V gene TRBV25-1 combines with J gene TRBJ2-2; 8 bases align to TRBD1. The CDR3 extends over 13 amino acids. The germline V gene has CDR1 MGHDK and CDR2 SYGVNS. V lost 7 bases to trimming and J lost 5 bases; unmatched junction nucleotides: 3. In nucleotides, the CDR3 is TGTGCCAGCACCAGGGGGCGAACCGGGGAGCTGTTTTTT. As protein: CASTRGRTGELFF.

This clonotype showed up many times. The rearrangement joins TRBV29-1 to TRBJ2-5, with D unresolved. The CDR3 totals 13 residues. CDR1 is SQVTM and CDR2 is ANQGSEA in the germline V gene. The germline V and J ends were trimmed by 1 base and 0 bases, with 6 bases remaining between them. In DNA form, the CDR3 reads TGCAGCGTTGAAGGACGGGACCAAGAGACCCAGTACTTC. This encodes CSVEGRDQETQYF.

This clonotype was observed many times. This chain connects TRBV7-9 to TRBJ2-3; D is perhaps TRBD1 (6 bases). CDR1 and CDR2 (germline): SEHNR, FQNEAQ (reference sequence). The CDR3 has 15 amino acids. Trimming shortened V by 3 bases and J by 3 bases, and 13 bases separated the two germline ends. The CDR3 coding sequence is TGTGCCAGCAGCTTCTCCAGGGGCGGGACAGATACGCAGTATTTT. It encodes CASSFSRGGTDTQYF.

This clonotype was observed many times. The chain recombines TRBV7-9 with TRBJ1-1; no clear D gene. V lost 5 bases and J lost 0, with 10 bases in between. The CDR3 consists of 14 residues. Germline lookup yields CDR1 SEHNR and CDR2 FQNEAQ (reference sequence). CDR3 sequence: CASSRTSMNTEAFF. Written as DNA, the CDR3 is TGTGCCAGCAGCCGCACATCCATGAACACTGAAGCTTTCTTT. Full variable domain (outside the CDR3, taken from reference TRBV7-9 and TRBJ1-1): DTGVSQNPRHKITKRGQNVTFRCDPISEHNRLYWYRQTLGQGPEFLTYFQNEAQLEKSRLLSDRFSAERPKGSFSTLEIQRTEQGDSAMYLCASSRTSMNTEAFFGQGTRLTVV.

This clonotype was recorded many times. This chain connects TRBV7-2 to TRBJ2-7; no firm D call. The V gene's germline CDR1 is SGHTA and CDR2 FQGNSA. This CDR3 region has 14 residues. V lost 4 bases to trimming and J lost 3 bases, with 13 bases between them. In DNA form, the CDR3 reads TGTGCCAGCAGCTCCCCACGGGCCCGCTACGAGCAGTACTTC. Encoded protein: CASSSPRARYEQYF.

This clonotype has ten or more counts. This rearrangement joins TRBV29-1 to TRBJ2-1; tentatively, D is TRBD1 (6 bases). The CDR3 loop spans 14 amino acids. Trimming cost V 1 base and J 3 bases, with 10 bases left between them. Germline CDR1 SQVTM, CDR2 ANQGSEA. CDR3 residues: CSVEGTAFYNEQFF. CDR3 nucleotide sequence: TGCAGCGTTGAAGGGACAGCCTTCTACAATGAGCAGTTCTTC.

This clonotype was counted at least ten times. This chain links TRBV6-5 with TRBJ2-7, with D possibly matching TRBD2 (5 bases). The germline V gene encodes CDR1 MNHEY and CDR2 SVGAGI. The CDR3 extends over 14 amino acids. V lost 5 bases and J 4 bases, leaving 15 bases between the germline ends. Here the CDR3 DNA reads TGTGCCAGCAGTGGCGTGCCGGGCGGGTACGAGCAGTACTTC. Translation gives CASSGVPGGYEQYF.

This clonotype was found many times. The rearrangement uses TRBV9 and TRBJ2-7; 7 bases are a match to TRBD1. Trimming at V came to 4 bases and at J to 0 bases, leaving 13 bases not matched to a gene. This CDR3 has 17 residues. CDR1 SGDLS and CDR2 YYNGEE come from the germline V gene. This CDR3 is CASSPLPWGQRSYEQYF. The CDR3 DNA is TGTGCCAGCAGCCCCCTCCCGTGGGGACAGCGCTCCTACGAGCAGTACTTC.